This T cell receptor beta chain appears in the sequencing data of a study of T-cell memory formation after mild COVID-19. For the study at large: TCR clusters largely stayed donor specific.

This clonotype has more than one count but fewer than ten. The antigen remains unidentified. Study findings and constraints: Pre-infection memory already had some responding clones, implying cross-reactive memory joined. CD4/CD8 balance characterized clones contracting day 15 to 85, and CD4+ skew characterized later expanders.

The 5'RACE method, run with constant-segment primers, produced TCR alpha and TCR beta cDNA libraries (carrying sample barcodes and UMIs). TCRdb fed the 5' RACE reads into MiXCR, producing one record per CDR3 protein. The sample has approximately 260,000 distinct CDR3 sequences; 15% to 20% are singletons. The CDR3 covers 16 residues. The V gene lost 7 bases and the J gene lost 0 bases, with 13 bases spanning the gap. The specimen sequenced was PBMCs or a T cell subset sorted from them (not recorded which). This chain links TRBV12-3 or TRBV12-4 with TRBJ2-6, with a possible D match to TRBD2 (6 bases). The TCR comes from a young man who had mild COVID-19 (a few samples of this study predate the infection). Cell type and time point are not known. The CDR3 nucleotides read TGTGCCAGCACGGAGGGCGGGACCTCTGGGGCCAACGTCCTGACTTTC. This encodes CASTEGGTSGANVLTF.